The TCR beta chain under discussion was sequenced for a study of type 1 regulatory T cells. Study at large: An in vitro protocol generated T-allo10, a Tr1-enriched, alloantigen-specific CD4 T cell product. Overall study findings and caveats: Compared with non-type 1 regulatory T cells, type 1 regulatory T cells showed a more restricted TCR repertoire.

The CDR3 has 15 residues. Trimming removed 5 bases at V and 4 bases at J, with 18 bases between. The V gene's germline CDR1 is SGHTA and CDR2 FQGNSA. TCRdb redid the calling of the reads with MiXCR, one entry per CDR3 protein. The table records about 62,000 distinct CDR3 sequences, roughly 60% of them present only once. Worth noting for this clonotype: The antigen remains unidentified.

V gene TRBV7-2 combines with J gene TRBJ2-7; TRBD2 might be the D (6 bases). Sequenced input: cultured non-Tr1 T cells, either the whole culture or a sorted T cell fraction (not recorded which). This TCR came from a human donor in good health. This CDR3 is CASSPQMGLLYEQYF. In nucleotides, the CDR3 is TGTGCCAGCAGCCCCCAAATGGGACTCCTTTACGAGCAGTACTTC.